A single sample is the source of the 20 T cell receptor beta chains below, sequenced in a study of T cells in Graves' hyperthyroidism and ophthalmopathy. From RNA transcripts, TCR beta CDR3 regions were amplified. The HTBI primer set served for first-round RT-PCR of the TCR CDR3. TCRdb fed the multiplex PCR reads into MiXCR, producing one record per CDR3 protein. The table shows some 700,000 distinct CDR3 sequences, with 15% to 20% occurring only once. Source material: blood. The receptors were sampled from a man aged 50 to 59 with Graves' hyperthyroidism.

In this sample, this clonotype turned up many times. This chain joins TRBV28 and TRBJ1-1; 7 nucleotides agree with TRBD1. Per the germline V gene, CDR1 is MDHEN and CDR2 is SYDVKM. Trimming took 6 bases from V and 10 from J; bases not matched to a gene: 14. CDR3 length: 14 residues. The CDR3 spells CASRPDRDLIRAFF. The CDR3 coding sequence is TGTGCCAGCAGACCAGACAGGGATTTAATTCGAGCTTTCTTT.

The chain recombines TRBV5-6 with TRBJ2-1; TRBD1 matches 9 bases. The CDR3 has 14 amino acids. Germline CDR1 reads SGHDT; CDR2 reads YYEEEE. The V segment lost 9 bases and the J segment 9 bases; nucleotides outside the gene matches: 13. CDR3 nucleotides: TGTGCCACCCGGATGGGGACAGGGTTGAGTGAGCAGTTCTTC. Its translation: CATRMGTGLSEQFF.

This sequence joins TRBV28 and TRBJ2-1; 8 positions match TRBD2. The CDR3 sequence is 15 residues long. Germline assignment: CDR1 MDHEN and CDR2 SYDVKM. V lost 5 bases, J lost 8 bases, and 11 bases stayed unmatched. This CDR3 is CASSPPAGVIYEQFF. The CDR3 DNA sequence: TGTGCCAGCAGTCCCCCAGCGGGAGTGATATATGAGCAGTTCTTC.

This clonotype was counted only a few times. The V call is TRBV20-1, the J call TRBJ1-1; D is undetermined. The CDR3 spans 13 residues. Germline V gene data show CDR1 as DFQATT and CDR2 as SNEGSKA (reference sequence). With 0 bases removed from V and 5 bases from J, the gap between germline ends came to 10 bases. The CDR3 loop is CSAREDGETEAFF. DNA for the CDR3: TGCAGTGCTAGAGAGGACGGGGAAACTGAAGCTTTCTTT.

The chain carries TRBV5-1 and TRBJ2-2, with D possibly being TRBD1 (5 bases). The germline CDR1 and CDR2 sequences are SGHRS and YFSETQ. CDR3 length: 16 amino acids. V lost 5 bases and J 4 bases, leaving 18 bases between the germline ends. CDR3: CASRSLPRQPTGELFF. The DNA for the CDR3 is TGCGCCAGCAGATCCTTACCGAGACAGCCCACCGGGGAGCTGTTTTTT.

This clonotype came up once. This chain links TRBV6-1 with TRBJ1-5; a possible D gene is TRBD1 (6 bases). The ends were cut back, 6 bases at V and 3 bases at J, with 12 bases in the middle. The CDR3 is made up of 14 amino acids. Germline values: CDR1 MNHNS, CDR2 SASEGT. The chain's CDR3 is CASRTGNNNQPQHF. CDR3 nucleotide sequence: TGTGCCAGCAGGACAGGAAATAACAATCAGCCCCAGCATTTT.

In its sample, this clonotype was seen a few times. This chain links TRBV7-9 with TRBJ1-2; a weak D match, TRBD1 (5 bases). The V and J ends lost 5 bases and 8 bases respectively, with 15 bases between them. The CDR3 is 13 residues long. Germline V gives CDR1 SEHNR, CDR2 FQNEAQ (reference sequence). CDR3 DNA sequence: TGTGCCAGCAGCCGCGACCGGGGCCTGGGCTACACCTTC. Protein sequence: CASSRDRGLGYTF.

This clonotype came up many times. The V call is TRBV7-2, the J call TRBJ2-5; TRBD1 might be the D (6 bases). The CDR3 is made up of 13 amino acids. The V and J ends lost 5 bases and 5 bases respectively, with 12 bases between them. Germline V gives CDR1 SGHTA, CDR2 FQGNSA. Here the CDR3 reads CASSPDRIETQYF. The CDR3 DNA reads TGTGCCAGCAGCCCCGACAGGATTGAGACCCAGTACTTC. Looking up the rest from reference TRBV7-2 and TRBJ2-5 gives the full variable domain: GAGVSQSPSNKVTEKGKDVELRCDPISGHTALYWYRQSLGQGLEFLIYFQGNSAPDKSGLPSDRFSAERTGGSVSTLTIQRTQQEDSAVYLCASSPDRIETQYFGPGTRLLVL.

This clonotype has ten or more counts. The V call is TRBV11-2, the J call TRBJ1-2; D gene ambiguous. CDR1 and CDR2 (germline): SGHAT, FQNNGV. V was clipped by 4 bases and J by 0 bases, with 21 bases between them. This CDR3 comprises 18 residues. The DNA of the CDR3 is TGTGCCAGCAGCTCGGCTCGGATTGGGCGGAAAGCTAACTATGGCTACACCTTC. Its protein is CASSSARIGRKANYGYTF.

The chain has TRBV9 and TRBJ2-7; TRBD2 matches 10 bases. The CDR3 covers 17 residues. The junction had 10 bases not matched to a gene; V was cut back by 3 bases and J by 1 base. The germline V gene has CDR1 SGDLS and CDR2 YYNGEE. The CDR3 here is CASSGTSGLPNSYEQYF. CDR3 coding DNA: TGTGCCAGCAGCGGGACTAGCGGACTGCCCAATTCCTACGAGCAGTACTTC.

This clonotype was seen a few times. This sequence joins TRBV5-5 and TRBJ2-6; possible D gene TRBD1, 5 bases. V was cut by 4 bases and J by 0 bases, with 11 bases left in between. CDR3 length: 16 amino acids. CDR1 and CDR2 from the germline V gene are SGHKS and YYEKEE (reference sequence). The CDR3 bases are TGTGCCAGCAGCATCGGACACAGCTCTGGGGCCAACGTCCTGACTTTC. Amino acids: CASSIGHSSGANVLTF.

This clonotype has a count of ten or more. This sequence joins TRBV6-2 or TRBV6-3 and TRBJ2-7, with TRBD2 identical over 11 bases. The CDR3 is 16 residues long. The trim removed 6 bases at V and 2 bases at J, leaving 9 bases unmatched. Germline V gene lookup returns CDR1 MNHEY and CDR2 SVGEGT. CDR3 sequence reads: CASSAGTSGKAYEQYF. In DNA form, the CDR3 reads TGTGCCAGCAGCGCCGGGACTAGCGGAAAGGCCTACGAGCAGTACTTC.

This rearrangement joins TRBV19 to TRBJ2-7; maybe TRBD1 (6 bases). CDR1 and CDR2 from the germline V gene are LNHDA and SQIVND (reference sequence). V lost 7 bases to trimming and J lost 5 bases, with 21 bases between them. CDR3 length: 15 residues. The CDR3 spells CASTAAQGRKDEQYF. CDR3 DNA: TGTGCCAGTACTGCTGCCCAGGGGCGTAAGGACGAGCAGTACTTC.

This clonotype has at least ten counts. The chain carries TRBV28 and TRBJ2-1; unclear D gene. CDR1 and CDR2 (germline): MDHEN, SYDVKM. This CDR3 is 17 amino acids long. V lost 4 bases, J lost 0 bases, and 16 bases lay in between. This CDR3 reads CASSYHAYLHSYNEQFF. DNA for the CDR3: TGTGCCAGCAGTTACCACGCTTACCTTCACTCCTACAATGAGCAGTTCTTC.

The chain recombines TRBV24-1 with TRBJ2-1, with D perhaps matching TRBD1 (6 bases). CDR1 and CDR2 (germline): KGHDR, SFDVKD. Trimming pared 1 base from V and 13 bases from J, leaving 16 bases between. The CDR3 has 14 amino acids. The CDR3 nucleotides read TGTGCCACCAGTGATTTATTGGGCGGACAGCCTCAGTTCTTC. Its protein is CATSDLLGGQPQFF.

Many counts were recorded for this clonotype. DNA of the CDR3: TGTGCCAGCAGCTTAGTCGCTCAGGGGGCAAACACTGAAGCTTTCTTT. Translating it yields CASSLVAQGANTEAFF. The chain is built from TRBV11-2 and TRBJ1-1, with 8 nucleotides matching TRBD1. J was trimmed by 2 bases and V by 1 base; bases with no gene match: 6. The length of the CDR3 is 16 residues. Germline assignment: CDR1 SGHAT and CDR2 FQNNGV. The variable domain in full, with the rest retrieved from reference TRBV11-2 and TRBJ1-1, is EAGVAQSPRYKIIEKRQSVAFWCNPISGHATLYWYQQILGQGPKLLIQFQNNGVVDDSQLPKDRFSAERLKGVDSTLKIQPAKLEDSAVYLCASSLVAQGANTEAFFGQGTRLTVV.

This clonotype has at least ten counts. The chain couples TRBV6-1 to TRBJ1-2; 12 bases fit TRBD1. Losses at the gene ends were 7 bases for V and 4 bases for J; bases not matched to a gene: 7. CDR1 is MNHNS, CDR2 SASEGT, per germline. The CDR3 extends over 15 amino acids. The chain's CDR3 is CASTDGGQGAYGYTF. The CDR3, as DNA: TGTGCCAGCACCGACGGGGGACAGGGGGCCTATGGCTACACCTTC.

This rearrangement joins TRBV20-1 to TRBJ1-2; no definite D call. CDR3 length equals 13 residues. Per germline, CDR1 DFQATT and CDR2 SNEGSKA (reference sequence). Deletions cut 5 bases from V and 4 bases from J, with 14 bases between. CDR3 sequence (DNA): TGCAGTGCTTCAGACATCCTGGCCTATGGCTACACCTTC. This translates into CSASDILAYGYTF.

This clonotype occurred a few times. The chain uses TRBV7-2 and TRBJ2-5; no clear D gene. The V end was cut by 2 bases, the J end by 0 bases, with 7 bases between. CDR1 is SGHTA and CDR2 is FQGNSA in the germline V gene. CDR3 length: 14 amino acids. DNA for the CDR3: TGTGCCAGCAGCTTACACTTGTACCAAGAGACCCAGTACTTC. This translates into CASSLHLYQETQYF.

This clonotype was observed a few times. This sequence joins TRBV7-9 and TRBJ1-3; D is unresolved. The V and J ends lost 5 bases and 5 bases respectively, with 4 bases between them. CDR3 size: 11 residues. Germline CDR1 and CDR2: SEHNR and FQNEAQ (reference sequence). CDR3 nucleotide sequence: TGTGCCAGCAGCCCCCGAAACACCATATATTTT. Encoded protein: CASSPRNTIYF.